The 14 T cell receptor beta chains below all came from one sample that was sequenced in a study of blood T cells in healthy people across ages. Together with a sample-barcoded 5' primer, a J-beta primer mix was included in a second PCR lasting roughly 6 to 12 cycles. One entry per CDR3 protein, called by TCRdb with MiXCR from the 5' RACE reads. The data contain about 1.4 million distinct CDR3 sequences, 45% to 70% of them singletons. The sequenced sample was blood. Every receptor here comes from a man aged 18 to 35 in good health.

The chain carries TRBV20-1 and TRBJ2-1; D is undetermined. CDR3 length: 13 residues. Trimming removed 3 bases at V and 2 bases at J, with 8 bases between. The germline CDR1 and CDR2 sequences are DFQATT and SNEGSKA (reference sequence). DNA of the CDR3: TGCAGTGCTAGTGTGCCCACCTACAATGAGCAGTTCTTC. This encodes CSASVPTYNEQFF.

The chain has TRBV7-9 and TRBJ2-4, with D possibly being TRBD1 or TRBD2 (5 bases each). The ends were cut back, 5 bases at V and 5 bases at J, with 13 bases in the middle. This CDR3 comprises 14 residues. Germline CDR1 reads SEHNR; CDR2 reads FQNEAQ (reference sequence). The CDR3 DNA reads TGTGCCAGCAGCCCCCCTCTGGGGGAAAACATTCAGTACTTC. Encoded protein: CASSPPLGENIQYF.

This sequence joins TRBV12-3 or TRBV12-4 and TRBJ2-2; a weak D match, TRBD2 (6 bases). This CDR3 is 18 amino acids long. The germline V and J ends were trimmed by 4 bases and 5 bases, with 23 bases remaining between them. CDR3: CASSSLKIPGLKTGELFF. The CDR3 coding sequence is TGTGCCAGCAGTTCACTCAAAATACCGGGACTCAAAACCGGGGAGCTGTTTTTT.

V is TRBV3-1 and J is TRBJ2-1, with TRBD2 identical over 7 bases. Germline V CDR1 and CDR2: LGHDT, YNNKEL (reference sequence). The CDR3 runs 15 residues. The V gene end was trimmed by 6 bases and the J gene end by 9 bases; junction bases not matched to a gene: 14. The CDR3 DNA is TGTGCCAGCAGACATCTGGCCGGGGGGAACGGTGAGCAGTTCTTC. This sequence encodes CASRHLAGGNGEQFF.

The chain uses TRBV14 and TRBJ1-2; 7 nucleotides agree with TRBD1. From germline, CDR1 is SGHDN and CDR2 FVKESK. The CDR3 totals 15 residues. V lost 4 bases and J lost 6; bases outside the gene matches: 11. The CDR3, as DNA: TGTGCCAGCAGCCCTCGCGTGACAGGGTACGATGGCTACACCTTC. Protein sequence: CASSPRVTGYDGYTF.

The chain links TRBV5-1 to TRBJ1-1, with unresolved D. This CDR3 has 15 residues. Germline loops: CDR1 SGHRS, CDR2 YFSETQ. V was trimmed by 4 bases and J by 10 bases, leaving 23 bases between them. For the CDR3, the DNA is TGCGCCAGCAGCGATCCCCAGGAGGTAACCATGGGAGCTTTCTTT. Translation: CASSDPQEVTMGAFF.

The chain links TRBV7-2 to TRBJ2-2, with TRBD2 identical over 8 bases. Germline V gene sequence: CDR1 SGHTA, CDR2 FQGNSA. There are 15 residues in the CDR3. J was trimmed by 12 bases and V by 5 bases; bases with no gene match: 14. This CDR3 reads CASSKSSAGGGKLFF. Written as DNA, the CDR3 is TGTGCCAGCAGCAAATCTAGTGCGGGGGGAGGGAAGCTGTTTTTT.

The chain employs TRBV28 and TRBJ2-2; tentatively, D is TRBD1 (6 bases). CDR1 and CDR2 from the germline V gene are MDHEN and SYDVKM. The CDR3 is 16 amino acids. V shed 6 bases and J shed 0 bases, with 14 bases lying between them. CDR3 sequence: CASSVPGHSNTGELFF. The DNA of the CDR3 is TGTGCCAGCAGCGTGCCGGGACATTCGAACACCGGGGAGCTGTTTTTT.

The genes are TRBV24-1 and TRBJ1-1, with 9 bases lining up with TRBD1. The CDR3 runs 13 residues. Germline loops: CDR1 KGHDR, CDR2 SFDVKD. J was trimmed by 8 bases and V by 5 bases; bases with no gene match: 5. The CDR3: CATSAQDRGEAFF. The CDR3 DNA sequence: TGTGCCACCAGTGCCCAGGACAGGGGAGAAGCTTTCTTT.

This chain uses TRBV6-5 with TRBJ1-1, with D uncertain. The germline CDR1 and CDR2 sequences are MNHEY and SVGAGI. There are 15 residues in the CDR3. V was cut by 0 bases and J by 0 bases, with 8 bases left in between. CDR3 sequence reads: CASSYSVPMNTEAFF. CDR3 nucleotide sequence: TGTGCCAGCAGTTACTCAGTACCGATGAACACTGAAGCTTTCTTT.

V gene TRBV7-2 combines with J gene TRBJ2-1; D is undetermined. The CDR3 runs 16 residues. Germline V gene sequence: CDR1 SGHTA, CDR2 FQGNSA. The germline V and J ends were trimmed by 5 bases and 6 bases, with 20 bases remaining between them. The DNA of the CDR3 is TGTGCCAGCAGCAACAGACGGGTAGTAACCCCCAATGAGCAGTTCTTC. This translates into CASSNRRVVTPNEQFF.

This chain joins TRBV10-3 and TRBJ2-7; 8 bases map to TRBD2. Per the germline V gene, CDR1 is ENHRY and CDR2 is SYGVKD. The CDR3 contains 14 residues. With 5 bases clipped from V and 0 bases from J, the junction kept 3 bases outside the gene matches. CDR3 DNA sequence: TGTGCCATCAGTCTAGCGGGTTCCTCCTACGAGCAGTACTTC. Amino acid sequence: CAISLAGSSYEQYF.

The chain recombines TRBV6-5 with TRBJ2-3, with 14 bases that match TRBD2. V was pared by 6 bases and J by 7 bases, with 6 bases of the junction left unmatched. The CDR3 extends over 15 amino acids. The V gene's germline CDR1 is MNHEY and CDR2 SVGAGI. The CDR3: CASRGGTSGSYTQYF. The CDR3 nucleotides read TGTGCCAGCAGGGGCGGGACTAGCGGGAGCTATACGCAGTATTTT.

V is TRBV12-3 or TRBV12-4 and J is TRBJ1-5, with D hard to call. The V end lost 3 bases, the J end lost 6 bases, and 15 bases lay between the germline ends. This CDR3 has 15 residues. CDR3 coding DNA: TGTGCCAGCAGTTTGGCCTTCGGCCCGAGTCAGCCCCAGCATTTT. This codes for CASSLAFGPSQPQHF.